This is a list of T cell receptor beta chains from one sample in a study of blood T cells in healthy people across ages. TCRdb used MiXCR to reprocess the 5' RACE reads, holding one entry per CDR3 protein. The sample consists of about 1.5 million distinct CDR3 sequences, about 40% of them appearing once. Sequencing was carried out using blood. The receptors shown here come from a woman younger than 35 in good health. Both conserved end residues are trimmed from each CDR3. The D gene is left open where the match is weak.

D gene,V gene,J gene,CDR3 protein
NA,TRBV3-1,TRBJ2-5,ASSPGHLRYNEQY
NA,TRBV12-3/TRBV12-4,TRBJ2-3,ASSPGTTTQDTQY
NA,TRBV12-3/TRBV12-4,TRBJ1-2,ASSPQRFGGYT
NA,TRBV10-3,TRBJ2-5,AISESRLGQAFQETQY
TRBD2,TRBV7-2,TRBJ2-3,ASSLSGLAGVGDTQY
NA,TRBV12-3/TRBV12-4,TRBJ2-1,ASSGTGPSAHEQF
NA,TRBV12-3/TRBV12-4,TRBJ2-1,ASSLSVNNEQF
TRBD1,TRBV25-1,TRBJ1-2,ASSEPATGGGGYT
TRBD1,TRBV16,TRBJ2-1,ASSPGTGLGEQF
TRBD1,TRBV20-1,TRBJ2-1,SAPQGLEQF
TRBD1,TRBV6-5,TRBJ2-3,ASKTGTGGADTQY
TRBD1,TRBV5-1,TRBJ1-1,ASSFLGQDMNTEAF
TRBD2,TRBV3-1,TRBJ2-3,ASSQKGYTSGPDTQY
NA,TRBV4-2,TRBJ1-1,ASSQDVGRNTEAF
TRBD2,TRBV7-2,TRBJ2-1,ASSLLGGSYNEQF
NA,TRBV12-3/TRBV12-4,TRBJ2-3,ASSLGRAESDTQY
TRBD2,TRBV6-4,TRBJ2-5,ASSSGTSGRDEQY
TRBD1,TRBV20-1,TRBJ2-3,SGGQGVDTQY
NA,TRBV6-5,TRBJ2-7,ASTALYEQY
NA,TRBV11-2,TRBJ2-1,ASSSRGKNSYNEQF
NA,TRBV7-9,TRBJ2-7,ASSLGGGVFYEQY
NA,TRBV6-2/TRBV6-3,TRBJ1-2,ASTHRRAGEYYGYT
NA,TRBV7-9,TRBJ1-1,ASSLQERRAF